This is a list of T cell receptor beta chains from one sample in a study of blood T cell repertoires in COVID-19. TCRdb keeps only in-frame clones here, not all; method: immunoSEQ multiplex PCR. The repertoire holds more than 75,000 clones, with roughly 80% as singletons. Sample: peripheral blood. Every receptor here comes from a woman aged 80 or over with active or convalescent COVID-19. CDR3s include the opening cysteine and the closing phenylalanine or tryptophan. The D gene is left open where the match is weak. The listing skips clone size in some rows; elsewhere it reads once, few, many or a size class.

V gene: TRBV30; D gene: NA; clone size: few; CDR3 length: 17; J gene: TRBJ1-6; CDR3 protein: CAWSGSHQQGRYSPLHF; CDR3 DNA: TGTGCCTGGAGTGGATCACACCAACAGGGACGGTATTCACCCCTCCACTTT
V gene: TRBV14; D gene: TRBD1; clone size: NA; CDR3 length: 15; J gene: TRBJ1-4; CDR3 protein: CASSHVGTGREKLFF; CDR3 DNA: TGTGCCAGCAGCCACGTGGGGACAGGGAGAGAAAAACTGTTTTTT
V gene: TRBV7-2; D gene: TRBD1; clone size: NA; CDR3 length: 18; J gene: TRBJ1-2; CDR3 protein: CASSLAGGTGGPNYGYTF; CDR3 DNA: TGTGCCAGCAGCTTAGCCGGGGGGACAGGGGGACCCAACTATGGCTACACCTTC
V gene: TRBV19; D gene: TRBD1; clone size: NA; CDR3 length: 15; J gene: TRBJ1-1; CDR3 protein: CASSFRQGTNTEAFF; CDR3 DNA: TGTGCCAGTAGTTTCCGACAGGGAACAAACACTGAAGCTTTCTTT
V gene: TRBV6-5; D gene: TRBD1; clone size: NA; CDR3 length: 15; J gene: TRBJ2-2; CDR3 protein: CASSPGQGFSGELFF; CDR3 DNA: TGTGCCAGCAGTCCGGGACAGGGATTCTCCGGGGAGCTGTTTTTT
V gene: TRBV4-1; D gene: TRBD2; clone size: NA; CDR3 length: 16; J gene: TRBJ2-3; CDR3 protein: CASSAIAGEPADTQYF; CDR3 DNA: TGCGCCAGCAGCGCCATAGCGGGGGAACCCGCGGATACGCAGTATTTT
V gene: TRBV28; D gene: NA; clone size: NA; CDR3 length: 15; J gene: TRBJ2-3; CDR3 protein: CASSLSGRNTDTQYF; CDR3 DNA: TGTGCCAGCAGTTTATCCGGGAGAAACACAGATACGCAGTATTTT
V gene: TRBV3-1/TRBV3-2; D gene: TRBD2; clone size: NA; CDR3 length: 15; J gene: TRBJ2-3; CDR3 protein: CASKGTSGGPDTQYF; CDR3 DNA: TGTGCCAGCAAGGGGACTAGCGGGGGACCAGATACGCAGTATTTT
V gene: TRBV5-1; D gene: NA; clone size: NA; CDR3 length: 15; J gene: TRBJ1-5; CDR3 protein: CASRAGLDSNQPQHF; CDR3 DNA: TGCGCCAGCAGGGCGGGGCTGGATAGCAATCAGCCCCAGCATTTT
V gene: TRBV9; D gene: NA; clone size: NA; CDR3 length: 15; J gene: TRBJ1-4; CDR3 protein: CASSVDRKGGEKLFF; CDR3 DNA: TGTGCCAGCAGCGTAGACCGCAAAGGAGGAGAAAAACTGTTTTTT
V gene: TRBV5-8; D gene: NA; clone size: NA; CDR3 length: 11; J gene: TRBJ2-3; CDR3 protein: CASTGGDTQYF; CDR3 DNA: TGTGCCAGCACAGGCGGGGATACGCAGTATTTT
V gene: TRBV19; D gene: NA; clone size: NA; CDR3 length: 14; J gene: TRBJ1-1; CDR3 protein: CASSSKGLNTEAFF; CDR3 DNA: TGTGCCAGTAGTAGCAAGGGGCTAAACACTGAAGCTTTCTTT
V gene: TRBV29-1; D gene: TRBD1; clone size: NA; CDR3 length: 14; J gene: TRBJ2-7; CDR3 protein: CSVTPGTGSNEQYF; CDR3 DNA: TGCAGCGTTACCCCCGGGACAGGGTCAAACGAGCAGTACTTC
V gene: TRBV2; D gene: TRBD1; clone size: NA; CDR3 length: 14; J gene: TRBJ1-1; CDR3 protein: CASNSDQGASEAFF; CDR3 DNA: TGTGCCAGCAATTCTGACCAGGGGGCCTCTGAAGCTTTCTTT
V gene: TRBV25-1; D gene: NA; clone size: NA; CDR3 length: 13; J gene: TRBJ1-2; CDR3 protein: CASSEGGARGYTF; CDR3 DNA: TGTGCCAGCAGTGAAGGGGGGGCTCGCGGCTACACCTTC
V gene: TRBV4-3; D gene: TRBD1; clone size: once; CDR3 length: 17; J gene: TRBJ2-7; CDR3 protein: CASSQGRVDRGTGEQYF; CDR3 DNA: TGCGCCAGCAGCCAAGGGCGGGTTGACAGGGGGACGGGCGAGCAGTACTTC
V gene: TRBV28; D gene: NA; clone size: NA; CDR3 length: 14; J gene: TRBJ1-5; CDR3 protein: CASSLGQLNQPQHF; CDR3 DNA: TGTGCCAGCAGTTTAGGGCAGCTCAATCAGCCCCAGCATTTT
V gene: TRBV18; D gene: NA; clone size: NA; CDR3 length: 14; J gene: TRBJ1-1; CDR3 protein: CASSPGQANTEAFF; CDR3 DNA: TGTGCCAGCTCACCGGGACAAGCGAACACTGAAGCTTTCTTT
V gene: TRBV6-1; D gene: NA; clone size: NA; CDR3 length: 17; J gene: TRBJ1-2; CDR3 protein: CASSASQGFLQSGGYTF; CDR3 DNA: TGTGCCAGCAGTGCGAGCCAGGGTTTCCTTCAGTCTGGGGGCTACACCTTC
V gene: TRBV3-1/TRBV3-2; D gene: TRBD2; clone size: NA; CDR3 length: 17; J gene: TRBJ2-3; CDR3 protein: CASSGLGDYQKGDTQYF; CDR3 DNA: TGTGCCAGCAGCGGCTTAGGGGACTACCAAAAAGGGGATACGCAGTATTTT
V gene: TRBV6-5; D gene: NA; clone size: NA; CDR3 length: 13; J gene: TRBJ1-2; CDR3 protein: CASSYPQGNGYTF; CDR3 DNA: TGTGCCAGCAGTTACCCCCAGGGGAATGGCTACACCTTC
V gene: TRBV4-3; D gene: TRBD2; clone size: NA; CDR3 length: 19; J gene: TRBJ2-5; CDR3 protein: CASSLGVSGSRGPIETQYF; CDR3 DNA: TGCGCCAGCAGCCTAGGGGTTAGCGGGAGTCGGGGGCCAATAGAGACCCAGTACTTC
V gene: TRBV7-2; D gene: NA; clone size: NA; CDR3 length: 14; J gene: TRBJ1-2; CDR3 protein: CASSPQEGTYGYTF; CDR3 DNA: TGTGCCAGCAGCCCCCAGGAGGGGACTTATGGCTACACCTTC
V gene: TRBV4-3; D gene: NA; clone size: NA; CDR3 length: 17; J gene: TRBJ2-7; CDR3 protein: CASSQELGRGWTYEQYF; CDR3 DNA: TGCGCCAGCAGCCAAGAGTTGGGCAGGGGTTGGACCTACGAGCAGTACTTC